These T cell receptor beta chains were read from a single sample in a study of blood T cell repertoires in COVID-19. Libraries were prepared by immunoSEQ multiplex PCR; TCRdb keeps only in-frame clonotypes and omits some of them. Among about 74,000 clones listed, 90% were seen once. The material sequenced was peripheral blood. The source of these receptors is a human donor in a cohort sampled during active COVID-19. CDR3s include the opening cysteine and the closing phenylalanine or tryptophan. The size of a clone is reported for some rows only, either as once, few or many, or as a class for expanded clones.

v_gene	j_gene	abundance	CDR3aa
TRBV3-1/TRBV3-2	TRBJ2-7	-	CASSRGGQGGAYEQYF
TRBV9	TRBJ2-7	-	CASSVTAGGGERSGQYF
TRBV6-5	TRBJ2-3	-	CASERGLADTDTQYF
TRBV9	TRBJ2-1	-	CASSVDFGRAFNNEQFF
TRBV7-2	TRBJ2-2	-	CASSLGHHTGELFF
TRBV5-1	TRBJ2-7	once	CASSTGPYEQYF
TRBV5-4	TRBJ2-3	-	CASSWGRAGDTQYF
TRBV21-1	TRBJ2-1	-	CASSKGQLAGYNEQFF
TRBV19	TRBJ2-2	-	CASSVADSNTGELFF
TRBV6-6	TRBJ1-4	-	CASSPRERGSEKLFF
TRBV7-3	TRBJ2-2	-	CASSFLGGSTNTGELFF
TRBV4-1	TRBJ1-4	-	CASSHLDLAGTNEKLFF
TRBV6-2/TRBV6-3	TRBJ2-1	-	CASSYSKGGRNEQFF
TRBV27	TRBJ2-2	-	CASSLGTSGNTGELFF
TRBV19	TRBJ1-5	-	CASSPDRDYSNQPQHF
TRBV4-3	TRBJ2-3	-	CASSQGGSGTLSDTQYF
TRBV6-6	TRBJ1-4	-	CASSYTDRVAEKLFF
TRBV7-2	TRBJ1-2	once	CASSLGFRGTYGYTF
TRBV6-6	TRBJ1-1	-	CASNPGNIMNTEAFF
TRBV7-2	TRBJ2-6	-	CASNLRGRDSNVLTF
TRBV11-2	TRBJ2-3	-	CASNSLRSSADTQYF
TRBV18	TRBJ1-1	-	CASSLSGTVGAEAFF
TRBV3-1/TRBV3-2	TRBJ2-2	-	CASSHRGSNTGELFF
TRBV7-2	TRBJ1-2	few	CASSEDRALYGYTF
TRBV3-1/TRBV3-2	TRBJ2-7	-	CASSPRPGQGSYEQYF
TRBV5-4	TRBJ2-7	-	CASSSTSGKQYF
TRBV19	TRBJ2-1	-	CASSYGYTGNEQFF
TRBV4-3	TRBJ2-7	-	CASSQDLAGQGNYEQYF
TRBV2	TRBJ1-2	-	CASSYYGYTF
TRBV29-1	TRBJ2-1	-	CSARKAADYNEQFF
TRBV5-1	TRBJ1-1	once	CASSSDRGPPNTEAFF
TRBV9	TRBJ1-1	-	CASSVDPGGEITEAFF
TRBV5-1	TRBJ2-5	-	CASSTGQGQETQYF
TRBV7-3	TRBJ2-2	-	CASSSGLAGAGELFF
TRBV6-5	TRBJ1-5	-	CASSPQGYQPQHF
TRBV25-1	TRBJ1-1	many	CASSRDLTTEAFF
TRBV19	TRBJ2-7	medium-sized	CASSYGEGYEQYF
TRBV27	TRBJ2-7	-	CASSPTSGRVYEQYF
TRBV11-1	TRBJ1-1	-	CASSLGQNTEAFF
TRBV5-5	TRBJ1-5	-	CASSSGASSNQPQHF
TRBV9	TRBJ1-6	-	CASSPGAVRNSPLHF
TRBV9	TRBJ2-7	-	CASSVAAGAVYEQYF
TRBV4-3	TRBJ2-4	-	CASSPGVGKNIQYF
TRBV10-3	TRBJ2-1	-	CAIRLAGETRGYNEQFF
TRBV24-1	TRBJ2-2	-	CATSDQGQGLTGELFF
TRBV3-1/TRBV3-2	TRBJ2-5	-	CASSYHYGTSVETQYF
TRBV5-4	TRBJ2-7	-	CASSLRGEQYF
TRBV2	TRBJ2-1	-	CASKVAGVYNEQFF